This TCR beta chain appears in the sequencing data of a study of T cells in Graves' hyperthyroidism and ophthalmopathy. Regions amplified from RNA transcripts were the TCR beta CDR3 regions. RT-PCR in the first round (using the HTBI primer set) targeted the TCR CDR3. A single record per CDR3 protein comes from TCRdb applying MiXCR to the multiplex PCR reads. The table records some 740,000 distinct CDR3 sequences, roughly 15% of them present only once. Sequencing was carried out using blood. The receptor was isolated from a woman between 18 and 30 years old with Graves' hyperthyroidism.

CDR3 in amino acids: CASSSNGQGGRADTQYF. DNA of the CDR3: TGTGCCAGCAGTTCCAATGGACAGGGTGGCCGCGCAGATACGCAGTATTTT. This sequence joins TRBV6-2 or TRBV6-3 and TRBJ2-3, with 8 positions matching TRBD1. The CDR3 contains 17 residues. Germline lookup yields CDR1 MNHEY and CDR2 SVGEGT. V shed 4 bases, J shed 4 bases, and the junction held 13 bases outside the gene matches.